Shown below are 12 T cell receptor beta chains from a single sample sequenced in a study of PD-1 blockade in classical Hodgkin lymphoma. Each of the patients experienced relapse following autologous stem cell transplantation, and their brentuximab vedotin exposure differed. Sequencing used immunoSEQ multiplex PCR; TCRdb keeps in-frame clones, though not all of them. In the table there are tens of thousands of clones, 75% to 90% of which are singletons. Specimen: peripheral blood mononuclear cells (PBMCs), collected before the second cycle of nivolumab. The receptors stem from a human donor with classical Hodgkin lymphoma.

Only one count was recorded for this clone. The chain carries TRBV29-1 and TRBJ1-2; TRBD1 aligns across 8 bases. This CDR3 comprises 13 residues. The V gene's germline CDR1 is SQVTM and CDR2 ANQGSEA. The trim removed 1 base at V and 5 bases at J, leaving 3 bases unmatched. The CDR3, as DNA: TGCAGCGTTGAAGGCAGGGGGCCGTATGGCTACACCTTC. This encodes CSVEGRGPYGYTF.

V gene TRBV5-1 combines with J gene TRBJ2-3; 15 nucleotides line up with TRBD2. This CDR3 comprises 17 residues. Per germline, CDR1 SGHRS and CDR2 YFSETQ. Unmatched junction bases numbered 9, after V lost 5 bases and J lost 5 bases. In DNA, the CDR3 is TGCGCCAGCAGTTCGGGACTAGCGGGAGGTCGGGGAGATACGCAGTATTTT. This encodes CASSSGLAGGRGDTQYF. The whole variable domain, remainder taken from reference TRBV5-1 and TRBJ2-3, is KAGVTQTPRYLIKTRGQQVTLSCSPISGHRSVSWYQQTPGQGLQFLFEYFSETQRNKGNFPGRFSGRQFSNSRSEMNVSTLELGDSALYLCASSSGLAGGRGDTQYFGPGTRLTVL.

This clone was counted between two and nine times. This chain uses TRBV9 with TRBJ1-1; D gene ambiguous. There are 15 residues in the CDR3. Germline CDR1 is SGDLS and CDR2 is YYNGEE. Between the trimmed V and J ends, which lost 0 bases and 5 bases, there was a span of 14 bases. The CDR3 DNA reads TGTGCCAGCAGCGTAGTTCGGGGAGGGTGGACTGAAGCTTTCTTT. Protein: CASSVVRGGWTEAFF.

The V gene is TRBV27, the J gene TRBJ2-1; tentatively, D is TRBD1 (5 bases). Germline CDR1 is MNHEY and CDR2 is SMNVEV (reference sequence). The CDR3 sequence is 13 residues long. V shed 3 bases and J shed 7 bases, with 10 bases lying between them. The CDR3 sequence is CASSFSGINEQFF. In DNA, the CDR3 is TGTGCCAGCAGTTTTTCAGGGATTAATGAGCAGTTCTTC.

The chain couples TRBV9 to TRBJ2-5, with 7 bases fitting TRBD2. Germline V lookup: CDR1 SGDLS, CDR2 YYNGEE. V shed 4 bases and J 4 bases; nucleotides not matched to a gene: 10. CDR3 length: 15 residues. CDR3 region: CASSPRLAELETQYF. CDR3 DNA sequence: TGTGCCAGCAGCCCCCGGCTAGCGGAGCTAGAGACCCAGTACTTC. The whole variable domain, remainder taken from reference TRBV9 and TRBJ2-5, is DSGVTQTPKHLITATGQRVTLRCSPRSGDLSVYWYQQSLDQGLQFLIQYYNGEERAKGNILERFSAQQFPDLHSELNLSSLELGDSALYFCASSPRLAELETQYFGPGTRLLVL.

The DNA for the CDR3 is TGTGCCAGCAGCGTCACTACTAAGCAGTACTTC. This sequence encodes CASSVTTKQYF. The chain carries TRBV11-2 and TRBJ2-7; D uncertain. The CDR3 sequence is 11 residues long. V gave up 5 bases and J gave up 8 bases, with 10 bases separating them. The germline V gene has CDR1 SGHAT and CDR2 FQNNGV.

The chain employs TRBV5-4 and TRBJ1-3; TRBD1 agrees at 7 bases. This CDR3 comprises 16 residues. CDR1 and CDR2 (germline): SGHNT, YYREEE (reference sequence). V trimming: 4 bases; J trimming: 2 bases; junction bases outside the gene matches: 9. CDR3 bases: TGTGCCAGCAGCCCGGAGGGACAGCGGGCTGGAAACACCATATATTTT. It codes for CASSPEGQRAGNTIYF.

With respect to this clone: The identical CDR3 is also encoded by other nucleotide sequences in the sample. V and J are TRBV19 and TRBJ1-5, with D possibly matching TRBD1 (5 bases). The germline CDR1 and CDR2 sequences are LNHDA and SQIVND (reference sequence). V lost 3 bases, J lost 6 bases, and 12 bases lay in between. CDR3 length: 14 amino acids. CDR3: CASSIVQGGQPQHF. The CDR3 nucleotides are TGTGCCAGTAGTATTGTCCAGGGAGGTCAGCCCCAGCATTTT.

The rearrangement links TRBV2 to TRBJ2-7, with TRBD2 matching 11 bases. The CDR3 is 15 residues long. Germline loops: CDR1 SNHLY, CDR2 FYNNEI. Trimming at V came to 4 bases and at J to 5 bases, leaving 7 bases not matched to a gene. The CDR3 loop reads CASSADSGRGNEQYF. Here the CDR3 DNA reads TGTGCCAGCAGTGCCGATAGCGGGAGGGGCAACGAGCAGTACTTC.

The chain has TRBV28 and TRBJ2-7; D possibly uses TRBD1 or TRBD2 (5 bases each). The CDR3 sequence is 16 residues long. The germline V gene encodes CDR1 MDHEN and CDR2 SYDVKM. V was clipped by 5 bases and J by 0 bases, with 17 bases between them. CDR3 coding DNA: TGTGCCAGCAGTCCCCTCGGGGCGTCTAGCTCCTACGAGCAGTACTTC. Its protein product is CASSPLGASSSYEQYF.

CDR3 protein: CASTRSPANVTGPSMPQHF. CDR3 nucleotide sequence: TGCGCCAGCACCCGAAGTCCCGCCAACGTAACAGGGCCAAGCATGCCCCAGCATTTT. This rearrangement joins TRBV4-1 to TRBJ1-5, with a possible D match to TRBD1 (6 bases). Trimming cost V 7 bases and J 9 bases, with 34 bases left between them. The CDR3 runs to 19 residues. CDR1 and CDR2 (germline): MGHRA, YSYEKL.

The chain combines TRBV5-1 with TRBJ1-5; 7 bases map to TRBD1. CDR1 SGHRS and CDR2 YFSETQ come from the germline V gene. This CDR3 spans 15 amino acids. The J segment lost 1 base and the V segment lost 0 bases, leaving 1 base of the junction unmatched. The CDR3 DNA reads as TGCGCCAGCAGCTTGGAGGGACAGAGCAATCAGCCCCAGCATTTT. Amino acids: CASSLEGQSNQPQHF.